The 13 T cell receptor beta chains presented below share a single source sample, sequenced in a study of Graves' ophthalmopathy and Graves' hyperthyroidism. TCR beta CDR3 amplification used RNA transcripts. HTBI primers were used in a first-round RT-PCR, which preceded a second-round multiplex PCR. TCRdb itself ran the multiplex PCR reads through MiXCR, one entry per CDR3 protein. The table has 660,000 or so distinct CDR3 sequences, roughly 39% seen once. Specimen: peripheral blood. The receptor set was obtained from an adult man with Graves' ophthalmopathy.

This clonotype has at least ten counts. The DNA of the CDR3 is TGTGCCACCAGCAGGGGGGGGACAGGGAGTGAAAAACTGTTTTTT. This gives the protein CATSRGGTGSEKLFF. This rearrangement joins TRBV15 to TRBJ1-4; 9 bases fit TRBD1. The V and J ends lost 3 bases and 7 bases, in that order; junction bases with no gene match: 6. The CDR3 runs 15 residues. Germline V lookup: CDR1 LNHNV, CDR2 YYDKDF (reference sequence).

This clonotype was seen at least ten times. This sequence joins TRBV10-3 and TRBJ1-6; 7 positions match TRBD1. Germline CDR1 and CDR2: ENHRY and SYGVKD. The CDR3 sequence is 14 residues long. V lost 10 bases and J lost 10; bases outside the gene matches: 13. CDR3: CASRGTASRSPLHF. The CDR3 DNA follows: TGTGCCAGCAGGGGGACAGCCTCAAGATCACCCCTCCACTTT.

Details on this clonotype: An end of the junction differs from the germline gene, which may be a read error. The chain has TRBV20-1 and TRBJ2-7; D tentatively fits TRBD1 or TRBD2 (6 bases each). Germline-derived CDR1 and CDR2 are DFQATT and SNEGSKA (reference sequence). This CDR3 has 12 amino acids. This CDR3 reads CSASGATGELYF. CDR3 nucleotides: TGCAGTGCTTCGGGGGCCACCGGGGAGCTGTACTTC.

V usage is TRBV7-2 and J usage is TRBJ2-5; tentative D call: TRBD1 (6 bases). V lost 3 bases, J lost 5 bases, and 22 bases lay in between. The germline V gene has CDR1 SGHTA and CDR2 FQGNSA. The CDR3 runs to 17 residues. CDR3 coding DNA: TGTGCCAGCAGCTTTGCGAACCGGGACACGCTCGTGGAGACCCAGTACTTC. Translated: CASSFANRDTLVETQYF.

This sequence joins TRBV10-3 and TRBJ2-3; 12 bases are shared with TRBD2. The J segment lost 6 bases and the V segment lost 6 bases, leaving 19 bases of the junction unmatched. The CDR3 runs 19 residues. Germline V gene lookup returns CDR1 ENHRY and CDR2 SYGVKD. Here the CDR3 reads CAIRPSSGRAVDSRDTQYF. As DNA, the CDR3 is TGTGCCATCAGGCCTTCTAGCGGGAGGGCCGTTGATAGTAGGGATACGCAGTATTTT.

The CDR3 loop reads CASSASGLAVTYEQYF. The CDR3 region has the DNA TGTGCCAGCAGTGCTTCGGGACTAGCGGTGACCTACGAGCAGTACTTC. The gene calls are TRBV25-1 and TRBJ2-7, with 11 bases matching TRBD2. Germline CDR1 MGHDK, CDR2 SYGVNS. The CDR3 runs 16 residues. V shed 4 bases, J shed 2 bases, and the junction held 7 bases outside the gene matches.

As to this clonotype: The junction departs from the called germline gene at one end, perhaps through a read error. The chain employs TRBV9 and TRBJ2-2, with D tentatively TRBD2 (5 bases). The CDR3 contains 16 residues. Germline V lookup: CDR1 SGDLS, CDR2 YYNGEE. CDR3 DNA sequence: TGTGCCAGCAGCGTAGGTGGAGGACTTATCACCGGGGAGCCGTTTTTT. Encoded protein: CASSVGGGLITGEPFF.

This clonotype was counted ten times or more. At one end, the junction sequence differs from germline, possibly due to a read error. The CDR3 here is CASSYGGTHYEQYF. Here the CDR3 DNA reads TGTGCCAGCAGTTACGGAGGGACCCACTACGAGCAGTACTTC. The V call is TRBV10-3, the J call TRBJ2-7, with D perhaps matching TRBD2 (6 bases). Germline CDR1 ENHRY, CDR2 SYGVKD. The CDR3 is 14 amino acids.

This clonotype was recorded a few times. V and J are TRBV2 and TRBJ2-2; D is uncertain. The CDR3 is made up of 12 amino acids. V was shortened by 8 bases and J by 8 bases, with 12 bases between the two germline ends. Per germline, CDR1 SNHLY and CDR2 FYNNEI. The CDR3 is CASLNPLGELFF. The CDR3 DNA is TGTGCCAGCCTGAACCCTTTAGGGGAGCTGTTTTTT.

This chain connects TRBV20-1 to TRBJ2-2; unclear D gene. Germline CDR1 DFQATT, CDR2 SNEGSKA (reference sequence). The CDR3 consists of 9 residues. With 4 bases removed from V and 6 bases from J, the gap between germline ends came to 0 bases. The CDR3 bases are TGCAGTGCTACCGGGGAGCTGTTTTTT. Amino acid sequence: CSATGELFF.

There are a few counts of this clonotype. DNA of the CDR3: TGTGCCAGCAGCCCATCACTCGGGACTTACACCTACGAGCAGTACTTC. This sequence encodes CASSPSLGTYTYEQYF. The rearrangement uses TRBV12-3 or TRBV12-4 and TRBJ2-7; possibly TRBD2 for D (6 bases). The CDR3 sequence is 16 residues long. The germline V and J ends were trimmed by 6 bases and 2 bases, with 20 bases remaining between them.

The CDR3 sequence is CATTRGPDPSYEQYF. As DNA, the CDR3 is TGTGCCACCACCCGAGGGCCAGATCCCTCCTACGAGCAGTACTTC. V usage is TRBV19 and J usage is TRBJ2-7; TRBD2 might be the D (5 bases). The germline V and J ends were trimmed by 10 bases and 0 bases, with 19 bases remaining between them. Germline V lookup: CDR1 LNHDA, CDR2 SQIVND (reference sequence). This CDR3 spans 15 amino acids. Combining the CDR3 with reference TRBV19 and TRBJ2-7 gives the whole variable domain DGGITQSPKYLFRKEGQNVTLSCEQNLNHDAMYWYRQDPGQGLRLIYYSQIVNDFQKGDIAEGYSVSREKKESFPLTVTSAQKNPTAFYLCATTRGPDPSYEQYFGPGTRLTVT.

Regarding this clonotype: A single base separates this from a much larger clone, so it may be a read error. The rearrangement links TRBV7-2 to TRBJ1-3, with D hard to call. This CDR3 is 16 amino acids long. V was cut by 2 bases and J by 1 base, with 12 bases left in between. Germline CDR1 SGHTA, CDR2 FQGNSA. CDR3 sequence: CASSLSVESSGNTIYF. The CDR3 DNA follows: TGTGCCAGCAGCTTATCCGTAGAGTCTTCTGGAAACACCATATATTTT.